This TCR beta chain was sequenced in a study of cytomegalovirus exposure and HLA in healthy donors. On this clone itself: Its antigen is undetermined.

From germline, CDR1 is MNHEY and CDR2 SMNVEV (reference sequence). V lost 2 bases, J lost 11 bases, and 12 bases lay in between. The CDR3 length is 12 residues. The primer mix had 60 Vbeta and 13 Jbeta primers. Clones were sequenced by immunoSEQ multiplex PCR, and TCRdb holds only the in-frame ones, with some missing. This sample has around 200,000 clones, with approximately 80% found just once. Findings and caveats of the study: Among the most significant clusters, several appeared linked to common viral pathogens in a later analysis.

The TCR originated in a girl between 10 and 17 years old in good health and CMV-seronegative. The V gene is TRBV27, the J gene TRBJ2-5; possible D gene TRBD1, 5 bases. Sequencing used PBMCs. DNA of the CDR3: TGTGCCAGCAGTTTAGTGGGGCGTGAGCAGTACTTC. Protein product: CASSLVGREQYF.